A single sample gave rise to the 8 T cell receptor beta chains below, sequenced in a study of Graves' ophthalmopathy and Graves' hyperthyroidism. Amplification of TCR beta CDR3 regions used RNA transcripts. Investigators did first-round RT-PCR with HTBI primers, then second-round multiplex PCR. TCRdb processed the multiplex PCR reads anew with MiXCR; each CDR3 protein has one entry. The sample carries about 700,000 distinct CDR3 sequences, roughly 39% recorded once. The sequenced sample consisted of peripheral blood. These receptors were taken from an adult man with Graves' ophthalmopathy.

The rearrangement uses TRBV7-9 and TRBJ2-7; 8 nucleotides line up with TRBD1. Germline V gene lookup returns CDR1 SEHNR and CDR2 FQNEAQ (reference sequence). J lost 5 bases, V lost 1 base, and 7 bases had no gene match. The CDR3 covers 15 residues. CDR3 loop: CASSLVGQGADEQYF. CDR3 in DNA: TGTGCCAGCAGCTTAGTCGGGCAGGGGGCAGACGAGCAGTACTTC.

V and J are TRBV29-1 and TRBJ1-1; 10 bases fit TRBD1. This CDR3 is built from 14 residues. J was trimmed by 3 bases and V by 0 bases; bases with no gene match: 1. Germline CDR1 reads SQVTM; CDR2 reads ANQGSEA. This CDR3 reads CSVEDGTGDTEAFF. CDR3 nucleotides: TGCAGCGTTGAAGATGGGACAGGGGACACTGAAGCTTTCTTT.

This clonotype occurred many times. The chain has TRBV15 and TRBJ1-2; D not certain. The V end lost 1 base, the J end lost 7 bases, and 16 bases lay between the germline ends. This CDR3 is built from 15 residues. CDR1 LNHNV and CDR2 YYDKDF come from the germline V gene (reference sequence). CDR3 coding DNA: TGTGCCACCAGCAGAGCTGGGCAGGTTCTTCGTGGCTACACCTTC. Amino acid sequence: CATSRAGQVLRGYTF.

At least ten counts were recorded for this clonotype. This chain links TRBV5-1 with TRBJ2-7; TRBD2 is a possible D gene (6 bases). V lost 4 bases and J 3 bases, leaving 17 bases between the germline ends. This CDR3 comprises 15 residues. Germline V CDR1 and CDR2: SGHRS, YFSETQ. CDR3 nucleotides: TGCGCCAGCAGCACGACGGGAGAGGGGTTCTACGAGCAGTACTTC. Protein sequence: CASSTTGEGFYEQYF.

This clonotype was recorded at least ten times. The V gene is TRBV7-9, the J gene TRBJ2-6, with D maybe TRBD1 (5 bases). V was shortened by 10 bases and J by 1 base, with 11 bases between the two germline ends. The CDR3 sequence is 14 residues long. In germline, CDR1 is SEHNR, CDR2 FQNEAQ (reference sequence). CDR3 coding DNA: TGTGCCACCCTGGCAGGGTCTGGGGCCAACGTCCTGACTTTC. This sequence encodes CATLAGSGANVLTF.

CDR3 sequence: CATSDFGQGRQPQYF. The CDR3 DNA reads TGTGCCACCAGTGATTTCGGACAGGGCCGGCAGCCCCAGTACTTC. The rearrangement links TRBV24-1 to TRBJ2-5, with 8 positions matching TRBD1. Per germline, CDR1 KGHDR and CDR2 SFDVKD. The CDR3 loop spans 15 amino acids. Unmatched junction bases numbered 9, after V lost 1 base and J lost 9 bases.

Ten or more counts support this clonotype. DNA for the CDR3: TGTGCCAGTAGTCCGGACAGGGGCACCGGGGAGCTGTTTTTT. Protein: CASSPDRGTGELFF. The rearrangement uses TRBV19 and TRBJ2-2; the match to TRBD1 covers 9 bases. V shed 5 bases and J 4 bases; nucleotides not matched to a gene: 2. The CDR3 has 14 amino acids. Germline V lookup: CDR1 LNHDA, CDR2 SQIVND (reference sequence). Full variable domain (outside the CDR3, taken from reference TRBV19 and TRBJ2-2): DGGITQSPKYLFRKEGQNVTLSCEQNLNHDAMYWYRQDPGQGLRLIYYSQIVNDFQKGDIAEGYSVSREKKESFPLTVTSAQKNPTAFYLCASSPDRGTGELFFGEGSRLTVL.

In this sample, this clonotype turned up a few times. V gene TRBV7-9 combines with J gene TRBJ2-2, with 7 nucleotides matching TRBD1. This CDR3 spans 15 amino acids. The V gene's germline CDR1 is SEHNR and CDR2 FQNEAQ (reference sequence). Trimming took 5 bases from V and 4 from J; bases not matched to a gene: 7. The CDR3 loop reads CASSTTTGSTGELFF. For the CDR3, the DNA is TGTGCCAGCAGCACGACGACAGGGTCCACCGGGGAGCTGTTTTTT.